Listed below are T cell receptor beta chains from one sample, sequenced in a study of shared T cell receptors in the human thymus. Produced via immunoSEQ multiplex PCR; TCRdb's table is partial and in-frame only. Of over 650,000 clones in the sample, about 90% were seen once. The same sample was also studied in work on human thymus T cells.

Material for sequencing was thymocytes. The source of these receptors is a boy under two years old with a congenital heart defect. Each CDR3 is given with its conserved first and last residue. Each record gives: V gene, J gene, clone size, D gene, CDR3 DNA, CDR3 protein. D genes are given only for firm matches. The size of a clone is reported for some rows only, either as once, few or many, or as a class for expanded clones.

>TRBV5-6|TRBJ2-1|NA|TRBD2
TGTGCCAGCAGCCAGCTAGCGGGAGGGGGCAATGAGCAGTTCTTC
CASSQLAGGGNEQFF
>TRBV4-1|TRBJ1-1|NA|NA
TGCGCCAGCGCACTATCGGGGTTGAACACTGAAGCTTTCTTT
CASALSGLNTEAFF
>TRBV15|TRBJ1-6|NA|NA
TGTGCCACCAGCAGCGGCAGGGTCATCTCCTATAATTCCCCCCTCCACTTT
CATSSGRVISYNSPLHF
>TRBV7-9|TRBJ2-1|NA|NA
TGTGCCAGCAGCTCTATAGAGCGCAATGAGCAGTTCTTC
CASSSIERNEQFF
>TRBV11-1|TRBJ2-7|NA|TRBD1
TGTGCCAGCAGCTTAAGAACAGGGGGAGGCTACGAGCAGTACTTC
CASSLRTGGGYEQYF
>TRBV7-2|TRBJ2-7|once|NA
TGTGCCAGCAGCATGACAGTAACCTCCTACGAGCAGTACTTC
CASSMTVTSYEQYF
>TRBV7-9|TRBJ2-7|NA|TRBD1
TGTGCCAGCAGCTCCGGGGACAGGGGGATCTACGAGCAGTACTTC
CASSSGDRGIYEQYF
>TRBV2|TRBJ2-7|NA|TRBD2
TGTGCCAGCAGTGGACCGGGGGAGGGACGGTACGAGCAGTACTTC
CASSGPGEGRYEQYF
>TRBV28|TRBJ1-2|NA|TRBD1
TGTGCCAGCTTAAAGGGGGACCCGGGACAGGGATATGGCTACACCTTC
CASLKGDPGQGYGYTF
>TRBV7-2|TRBJ2-5|NA|TRBD2
TGTGCCAGCAGCTTAGCGGCGGGGGGGCTAGGAGAGACCCAGTACTTC
CASSLAAGGLGETQYF
>TRBV9|TRBJ2-3|NA|TRBD2
TGTGCCAGCAGCGTAGGTCGGGGGGGGCACACAGATACGCAGTATTTT
CASSVGRGGHTDTQYF
>TRBV18|TRBJ1-6|NA|NA
TGTGCCAGCTCAGCCGGGATGCTCTCTAATAATTCACCCCTCCACTTT
CASSAGMLSNNSPLHF
>TRBV2|TRBJ2-2|NA|TRBD1
TGTGCCAGCAGTGGAGGGGAGCACAAGACAGGGGCCTCTTCGAGGACCGGGGAGCTGTTTTTT
CASSGGEHKTGASSRTGELFF
>TRBV7-2|TRBJ1-3|NA|TRBD1
TGTGCCAGCAGCCCACCCCGGACAGGGAGTGGAAACACCATATATTTT
CASSPPRTGSGNTIYF
>TRBV5-4|TRBJ2-3|NA|NA
TGTGCCAGCAGCTACCCCGGGACTAGCACAGATACGCAGTATTTT
CASSYPGTSTDTQYF
>TRBV18|TRBJ1-1|NA|NA
TGTGCCAGCTCACCGGTCGAAAAGGGGATAGGCACTGAAGCTTTCTTT
CASSPVEKGIGTEAFF
>TRBV2|TRBJ2-2|NA|TRBD2
TGTGCCAGCAGTGAAGCAAGCGGACTAGCGGGGGGGATCGGGGAGCTGTTTTTT
CASSEASGLAGGIGELFF
>TRBV19|TRBJ1-1|NA|TRBD1
TGTGCCAGTGGGACAGGGGGCCGAAACACTGAAGCTTTCTTT
CASGTGGRNTEAFF
>TRBV23-1|TRBJ1-1|NA|NA
TGCGCCAGCAGTCAATTGGGCAGGCCGATTATGAACACTGAAGCTTTCTTT
CASSQLGRPIMNTEAFF
>TRBV28|TRBJ2-1|NA|NA
TGTGCCAGCAGTGCGCGGGATGAGCAGTTCTTC
CASSARDEQFF
>TRBV29-1|TRBJ2-2|NA|NA
TGCAGCGTTGAAGGGGCCCGCACCGGGGAGCTGTTTTTT
CSVEGARTGELFF
>TRBV28|TRBJ2-7|NA|TRBD1
TGTGCCAGCAGTTTTTGGCGACAGGGGGGCCCCTCCTACGAGCAGTACTTC
CASSFWRQGGPSYEQYF
>TRBV14|TRBJ1-4|NA|TRBD1
TGTGCCAGCAGCCACTCTACCACAGGGGGCAATGGGAGAACTAATGAAAAACTGTTTTTT
CASSHSTTGGNGRTNEKLFF
>TRBV11-2|TRBJ2-2|NA|NA
TGTGCCAGCAGCCGCCGGGGGGCCGAGCTGTTTTTT
CASSRRGAELFF
>TRBV6-5|TRBJ2-7|NA|TRBD2
TGTGCCAGCAGAGCCGGGACTAGCTCCTACGAGCAGTACTTC
CASRAGTSSYEQYF
>TRBV18|TRBJ2-2|NA|NA
TGTGCCAGCTCACCGACCTTTGGGACTGTGACGAACACCGGGGAGCTGTTTTTT
CASSPTFGTVTNTGELFF
>TRBV19|TRBJ1-1|NA|NA
TGTGCCAGTAGAAATACGGACACTGAAGCTTTCTTT
CASRNTDTEAFF
>TRBV30|TRBJ1-1|NA|NA
TGTGCCTGGAGTGTACTTTACACTGAAGCTTTCTTT
CAWSVLYTEAFF
>TRBV7-2|TRBJ2-3|NA|TRBD2
TGTGCCAGCAGCTTGATAGCGGGCAGCACAGATACGCAGTATTTT
CASSLIAGSTDTQYF
>TRBV5-1|TRBJ1-1|NA|TRBD1
TGCGCCAGCAGCCAATCATCAGGGGGAAGATGCTCAGCTTTCTTT
CASSQSSGGRCSAFF
>TRBV4-3|TRBJ1-2|NA|NA
TGCGCCAGCAGCCAGGGCCTGGGGGGCTATGGCTACACCTTC
CASSQGLGGYGYTF
>TRBV28|TRBJ1-6|NA|NA
TGTGCCAGCAGTTTACGGTCGGGGGGGAATTCACCCCTCCACTTT
CASSLRSGGNSPLHF
>TRBV28|TRBJ1-6|NA|TRBD1
TGTGCCAGCAGCCCAGGGGACAGGCTGGATTCACCCCTCCACTTT
CASSPGDRLDSPLHF
>TRBV18|TRBJ2-3|NA|NA
TGTGCCAGCTCACCGTTACCACTAGCCGATACGCAGTATTTT
CASSPLPLADTQYF
>TRBV18|TRBJ2-2|NA|NA
TGTGCCAGCTCACGGGAGTCGAACACCGGGGAGCTGTTTTTT
CASSRESNTGELFF
>TRBV12-5|TRBJ2-2|NA|NA
TGTGCTAGTGGTTTGGTCCCAGGCCGATCCACCGGGGAGCTGTTTTTT
CASGLVPGRSTGELFF
>TRBV6-6|TRBJ1-1|NA|NA
TGTGCCAGCAGTTATGTCGCCGGGGTGATCACTGAAGCTTTCTTT
CASSYVAGVITEAFF
>TRBV5-1|TRBJ1-2|NA|NA
TGCGCCAGCAGCATTGGATCGGGGGACTATGGCTACACCTTC
CASSIGSGDYGYTF
>TRBV5-8|TRBJ2-6|NA|NA
TGTGCCAGCAGCAGACACCACTCTGGGGCCAACGTCCTGACTTTC
CASSRHHSGANVLTF
>TRBV6-6|TRBJ1-2|NA|NA
TGTGCCAGCAGTTACTATCATTGGTGGACGGGATCCTACACCTTC
CASSYYHWWTGSYTF
>TRBV27|TRBJ2-2|NA|TRBD2
TGTGCCAGCAGTTTGCTAGCGGGGGCCACCGAGGGTGGGACCGGGGAGCTGTTTTTT
CASSLLAGATEGGTGELFF
>TRBV4-1|TRBJ2-2|few|TRBD1
TGCGCCAGCAGCCAAGAGGGACAGGTGCTGGCCGGGGAGCTGTTTTTT
CASSQEGQVLAGELFF
>TRBV5-1|TRBJ2-7|NA|TRBD1
TGCGCCAGCAGCCCCCGGGACAGGGGGATATACGAGCAGTACTTC
CASSPRDRGIYEQYF
>TRBV30|TRBJ1-1|NA|NA
TGTGCCTGGAGTGTACTACGATCTGAAGCTTTCTTT
CAWSVLRSEAFF
>TRBV5-1|TRBJ2-7|few|TRBD2
TGCGCCAGCAGAACATTAACTAGCGGGAGAACCGACGAGCAGTACTTC
CASRTLTSGRTDEQYF